Detailed here is one T cell receptor beta chain. The data belong to a study of blood T cells in healthy people across ages. The CDR3 runs 13 residues. Germline V gene lookup returns CDR1 SQVTM and CDR2 ANQGSEA. Unmatched junction bases numbered 4, after V lost 6 bases and J lost 5 bases. It was with a sample-barcoded 5' primer and a J-beta primer mix that a second PCR of roughly 6 to 11 cycles was run. TCRdb itself ran the 5' RACE reads through MiXCR, one entry per CDR3 protein. The sample carries roughly 1,000,000 distinct CDR3 sequences, approximately 25% recorded once. This sample also belongs to another study, concerning T cells of mothers and their children.

Sequenced sample: blood. This clonotype was sampled from a girl aged 2 to 10 in good health. The chain employs TRBV29-1 and TRBJ2-5, with TRBD2 identical over 12 bases. The CDR3 loop reads CSVLAGGGETQYF. CDR3 DNA: TGCAGCGTCCTAGCGGGAGGGGGGGAGACCCAGTACTTC.